Below, one T cell receptor (beta chain) is given with its context. No antigen is known for it. This sample was taken from a study of T cell responses to AZD1222 COVID-19 vaccine. Sequencing was performed with immunoSEQ multiplex PCR; in TCRdb, only in-frame clones are kept and a portion is missing. The table lists 95,000 to 150,000 clones, over 80% of them singletons. General study results and limits: Of spike-specific TCRs, nearly half reportedly target regions left unmutated in variants. Donors, mostly white British, included more females; clonal diversity was possibly underestimated.

The ends lost 6 bases at V and 1 base at J; junction bases unmatched: 4. The length of the CDR3 is 15 residues. The V gene's germline CDR1 is MNHEY and CDR2 SVGAGI. The origin of this receptor is an adult in good health. The chain employs TRBV6-5 and TRBJ1-5, with TRBD1 matching over 9 bases. Source: peripheral blood, taken on day 0 of AZD1222 vaccination. The chain's CDR3 is CASRRQGGSNQPQHF. The CDR3 nucleotides are TGTGCCAGCAGAAGACAGGGGGGAAGCAATCAGCCCCAGCATTTT.